Below are 13 T cell receptor beta chains sequenced from a single sample in a study of blood T cell repertoires in COVID-19. The protocol was immunoSEQ multiplex PCR, while the TCRdb copy is restricted to in-frame clones and leaves out a portion. The sample holds 120,000 or so clones, about four fifths seen once. Sequencing was done on a sample of peripheral blood. The source of these receptors is a woman aged 30 to 39 who had recovered from COVID-19.

This clone was counted a single time. This chain uses TRBV10-3 with TRBJ2-1; maybe TRBD2 (5 bases). CDR3 length: 14 residues. V lost 3 bases to trimming and J lost 7 bases, with 13 bases between them. Germline V gene lookup returns CDR1 ENHRY and CDR2 SYGVKD. CDR3 nucleotide sequence: TGTGCCATCAGTGATTTATCTAGCAGTAATGAGCAGTTCTTC. Its protein is CAISDLSSSNEQFF.

The chain links TRBV5-6 to TRBJ2-1; 12 bases line up with TRBD2. V gave up 0 bases and J gave up 5 bases; unmatched junction bases: 9. The CDR3 runs 18 residues. Per germline, CDR1 SGHDT and CDR2 YYEEEE. The CDR3 is CASSLGLAGGPFDNEQFF. DNA of the CDR3: TGTGCCAGCAGCTTGGGGCTAGCGGGAGGGCCTTTCGACAATGAGCAGTTCTTC.

This rearrangement joins TRBV7-8 to TRBJ1-2, with D perhaps matching TRBD1 (6 bases). Germline-derived CDR1 and CDR2 are SGHVS and FQNEAQ. The CDR3 is 16 amino acids. V dropped 1 base and J dropped 4 bases, with 16 bases sitting between them. CDR3 in DNA: TGTGCCAGCAGCTTAGAACGGGGGGCGCGGGGCTATGGCTACACCTTC. This encodes CASSLERGARGYGYTF.

This rearrangement joins TRBV4-1 to TRBJ2-7; TRBD1 agrees at 9 bases. Looked up from germline, CDR1 is MGHRA and CDR2 is YSYEKL. This CDR3 is built from 16 residues. The V segment lost 3 bases and the J segment 2 bases; nucleotides outside the gene matches: 8. This chain's CDR3 is CASSQTPGTGPYEQYF. The CDR3 coding sequence is TGCGCCAGCAGCCAGACCCCCGGGACAGGGCCCTACGAGCAGTACTTC.

This chain uses TRBV30 with TRBJ2-3; 14 positions agree with TRBD2. Germline V gives CDR1 GTSNPN, CDR2 SVGIG (reference sequence). CDR3 length: 16 amino acids. After removal of 3 bases from V and 2 bases from J, the junction contained 4 bases not matched to a gene. CDR3 loop: CAWSGLAGGITDTQYF. CDR3 DNA sequence: TGTGCCTGGAGCGGACTAGCGGGGGGTATCACAGATACGCAGTATTTT.

This sequence joins TRBV14 and TRBJ2-3; TRBD1 agrees at 7 bases. J lost 5 bases, V lost 1 base, and 6 bases had no gene match. The germline V gene encodes CDR1 SGHDN and CDR2 FVKESK. CDR3 length: 15 amino acids. This CDR3 reads CASSQVRGPGDTQYF. The CDR3, as DNA: TGTGCCAGCAGCCAAGTGAGGGGGCCAGGAGATACGCAGTATTTT.

V gene TRBV4-1 combines with J gene TRBJ1-3; D ambiguous. Trimming stripped 4 bases from V and 5 bases from J, with 12 bases between. Germline CDR1 reads MGHRA; CDR2 reads YSYEKL. This CDR3 is built from 14 residues. In nucleotides, the CDR3 is TGCGCCAGCAGCCGAGAGAGCACTCGAAACACCATATATTTT. This codes for CASSRESTRNTIYF.

The chain combines TRBV27 with TRBJ2-5; 8 nucleotides align to TRBD1. V trimming: 3 bases; J trimming: 4 bases; junction bases outside the gene matches: 7. This CDR3 is 15 amino acids long. Germline loops: CDR1 MNHEY, CDR2 SMNVEV (reference sequence). The CDR3 here is CASSFRGRTGETQYF. The CDR3 DNA sequence: TGTGCCAGCAGTTTCAGGGGGCGAACGGGAGAGACCCAGTACTTC.

The chain recombines TRBV25-1 with TRBJ1-1; D unclear. The germline gives CDR1 MGHDK, CDR2 SYGVNS. The CDR3 spans 11 residues. Trimming left V 3 bases short and J 8 bases short, with 7 bases between. The CDR3 is CASSEASEAFF. The CDR3 DNA follows: TGTGCCAGCAGTGAGGCCTCAGAAGCTTTCTTT.

The rearrangement uses TRBV7-9 and TRBJ2-2, with D possibly TRBD1 on 6 matching bases. The germline V gene has CDR1 SEHNR and CDR2 FQNEAQ (reference sequence). CDR3 length: 16 residues. The V and J ends lost 4 bases and 2 bases respectively, with 14 bases between them. The DNA of the CDR3 is TGTGCCAGCAGCTCAAACCGGGACACCAACACCGGGGAGCTGTTTTTT. Translated, it gives CASSSNRDTNTGELFF. Full variable domain (missing parts from reference TRBV7-9 and TRBJ2-2): DTGVSQNPRHKITKRGQNVTFRCDPISEHNRLYWYRQTLGQGPEFLTYFQNEAQLEKSRLLSDRFSAERPKGSFSTLEIQRTEQGDSAMYLCASSSNRDTNTGELFFGEGSRLTVL.

The DNA of the CDR3 is TGTGCCAGCAGCTTGCCTCGGGGGGTTGGGTATGGCTACACCTTC. It is translated as CASSLPRGVGYGYTF. The chain couples TRBV5-6 to TRBJ1-2; weak D call: TRBD1 (5 bases). Germline V gene lookup returns CDR1 SGHDT and CDR2 YYEEEE. The V end lost 1 base, the J end lost 5 bases, and 15 bases lay between the germline ends. The CDR3 is 15 residues long.

This chain uses TRBV3-1 (or the pseudogene TRBV3-2) with TRBJ1-2; possibly TRBD1 for D (6 bases). V shed 4 bases and J shed 7 bases, with 13 bases lying between them. CDR3 length equals 13 residues. CDR1 and CDR2 from the germline V gene are LGHDT and YNNKEL (reference sequence). CDR3 sequence (DNA): TGTGCCAGCAGCCCGCGGGGGGCTGGTGGCTACACCTTC. This translates into CASSPRGAGGYTF.

V usage is TRBV6-2 or TRBV6-3 and J usage is TRBJ2-7, with D perhaps TRBD1 (5 bases). V shed 2 bases and J shed 6 bases, with 8 bases lying between them. The CDR3 spans 12 residues. Germline lookup yields CDR1 MNHEY and CDR2 SVGEGT. The CDR3 loop is CASSYGASEQYF. The CDR3 bases are TGTGCCAGCAGTTACGGGGCTTCCGAGCAGTACTTC.